Detailed here is one TCR beta chain. This sample is drawn from a study of shared clonotypes between healthy human individuals. V was pared by 3 bases and J by 6 bases, with 9 bases between. There are 14 residues in the CDR3. Germline assignment: CDR1 MNHEY and CDR2 SMNVEV (reference sequence). The split of CD4+ cells yielded CD45RA+ naive and CD45RA-negative memory subsets. Generated by immunoSEQ multiplex PCR, the TCRdb table keeps only in-frame clones and is missing some. The table includes a few million clones, approximately 95% detected once. This TCR was sampled from a man aged 18 to 29 in good health. Some clones in this sample may be carry-over from other donors' samples. Sequencing used naive CD4+ T cells from PBMCs. As to subset: CD45RA+ positively selected. The chain uses TRBV27 and TRBJ1-6, with D possibly being TRBD1 (5 bases). DNA for the CDR3: TGTGCCAGCAGTTTTGACAGATCTAATTCACCCCTCCACTTT. Translating gives CASSFDRSNSPLHF.